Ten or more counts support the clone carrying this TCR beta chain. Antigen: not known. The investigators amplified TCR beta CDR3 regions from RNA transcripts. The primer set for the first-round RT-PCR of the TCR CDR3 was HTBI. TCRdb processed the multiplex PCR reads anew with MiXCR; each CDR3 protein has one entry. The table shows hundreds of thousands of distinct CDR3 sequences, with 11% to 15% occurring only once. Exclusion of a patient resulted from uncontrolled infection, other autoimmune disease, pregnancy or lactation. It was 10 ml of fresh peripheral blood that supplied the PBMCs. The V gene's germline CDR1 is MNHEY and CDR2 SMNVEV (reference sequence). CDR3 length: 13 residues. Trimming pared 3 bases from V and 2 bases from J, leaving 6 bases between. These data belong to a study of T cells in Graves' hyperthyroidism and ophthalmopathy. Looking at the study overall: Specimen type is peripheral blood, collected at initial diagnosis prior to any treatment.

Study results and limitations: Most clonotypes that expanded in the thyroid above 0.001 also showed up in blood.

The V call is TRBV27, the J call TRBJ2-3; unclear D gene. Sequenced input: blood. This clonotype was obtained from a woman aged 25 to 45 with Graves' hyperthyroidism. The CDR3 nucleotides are TGTGCCAGCAGTTTCCGACACACAGATACGCAGTATTTT. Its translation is CASSFRHTDTQYF.